This TCR beta chain emerged from a study of cytomegalovirus exposure and HLA in healthy donors (TCRdb year 2017). Looking at the study overall: According to an earlier analysis of a few hundred of the donors, about 179 million T cells yielded 95 million to 140 million unique TCR beta sequences and around 280 Gb of sequence data. An early release that covered about 600 HLA-typed donors contained about 300 gigabases of sequencing data and around 85 million unique TCR sequences. Of the approximately 400 genotyped donors, roughly 85% fell in the genetic ancestry cluster associated with self-reported Caucasian donors. The study was designed to test whether signatures of past pathogen exposure could be identified by cataloging public T cell receptors. Using immunosequencing, the study profiled T cell repertoires from fewer than 850 subjects and related those repertoires to cytomegalovirus serostatus. In addition to the first cohort of 650 to 750 subjects, a separate validation cohort of under 150 different subjects was used. To predict cytomegalovirus infection status, the study combined high-throughput TCR immunosequencing, statistical association of individual TCRs with disease status, and machine learning. A later analysis re-analyzed previously published TCR beta repertoires from roughly 630 donors and added high-resolution HLA genotyping to study TCR occurrence patterns. In the later analysis, no new phenotypic data were used to find candidate immune exposures; instead, reliance was placed on TCR beta sequences and their occurrence across donors. An earlier analysis of about 620 of the donors applied high-throughput TCR beta sequencing to assess whether each TCR beta V gene segment acted as functional or pseudogenic. Donor age, sex, ethnicity and CMV serostatus were collected together with the repertoire data. A later genetic analysis used genome-wide SNP genotypes for about 60% of the roughly 700 donors, treating that subset as a discovery cohort. All discovery cohort repertoires had been generated using a single sequencing platform. HLA typing covered class I and class II loci at four-digit resolution. The number of typed donors differed by locus: about 620-630 for A, B, C, DRB1 and DQB1; about 520 for DQA1; 600 to 610 for DPA1; and around 450 for DPB1. Because of strong linkage in the cohort, five DR-DQ haplotypes were treated as single units for association and clustering. Among about 400 genotyped donors of the cohort, an average of about 240,000 unique TCR beta nucleotide sequences was sequenced per donor, of which about 19% were non-productive.

The research as a whole found: In a later genetic analysis, a missense DCLRE1C variant was associated with V-gene and J-gene trimming of TCR beta chains, and the association was replicated in an independent cohort. In a later analysis, several top co-occurrence clusters were reported to appear linked to parvovirus B19, influenza, CMV and Epstein-Barr virus. In a later analysis, TCR association rates were found to vary across HLA loci, with the most associated TCRs seen for DRB1 alleles and the fewest for HLA-C alleles. A cluster of highly shared sequence variants was judged likely to represent a technical artifact of the sequencing pipeline. The earlier analysis of 587 of the donors excluded 15 to 20 rarely observed V segments, including chromosome 9 orphons, because counts were too low. Most TCR sequences were observed very rarely across donors, whereas some public TCRs were present in many individuals. Correlated functional status among segregating V segments might be attributable to linkage disequilibrium, but an unknown experimental factor could not be ruled out. The presence/absence analyses assumed that sequencing depth was roughly uniform across donors, and that assumption may not be true. According to a later analysis, most CMV-associated TCR beta chains appeared to be HLA-restricted, and the HLA associations seemed to be driven largely by CMV exposure. A further reported finding was that TCR beta sequences accurately predicted the HLA-A and HLA-B alleles for most subjects in the first cohort. A later analysis associated approximately 17,000 TCR beta sequences with specific HLA alleles at a false discovery rate of 0.05. Strong co-occurrence of HLA alleles, especially DR and DQ, made assigning TCR associations to individual alleles difficult. In vitro tests confirmed that a few of the cytomegalovirus-associated TCR beta chains recognize cytomegalovirus antigens. A later genetic analysis reported fewer N-insertions in productive TCRs among donors in an Asian-associated ancestry cluster than the roughly 620-donor mean. Cytomegalovirus status was reported to be diagnosed by the classifier with high specificity and sensitivity in both the original and validation cohorts. In a later analysis, HLA-associated TCR beta chains were found to be more clonally expanded and to have lower generation probabilities than equally common non-associated chains. In the study, approximately 160 TCR beta chains were listed as associated with cytomegalovirus. According to the authors, the approach could potentially be generalized to other disease states and immunological phenotypes. The only immune exposure information available for the cohort was CMV serostatus. Only TCR beta chains were sequenced in this cohort, and the absence of alpha or paired-chain data limited detectable features. Because HLA typing was unavailable for some donors at each locus, only the typed subset was used in association tests. An earlier analysis of approximately 570 of the donors showed that most TCR beta V segments appeared in productive rearrangements either about 87% or about 30% of the time, which broadly matched IMGT annotations.

The cohort consisted of hundreds of healthy bone marrow donors. All cohort members were sampled while nominally healthy, although unrecorded immune exposures were likely present. The donor was CMV seropositive and belonged to the group of 250 to 350 seropositive cohort members. A peripheral blood sample was provided by each donor, and peripheral blood mononuclear cells were used for TCR beta sequencing. Genomic DNA was extracted from the blood cell samples with the Qiagen DNeasy Blood Extraction Kit. The library came from the immunoSEQ multiplex PCR assay. A mixture of 60 forward primers for TCR Vbeta segments and 13 reverse primers for TCR Jbeta segments was used in the multiplex PCR. Amplification of the CDR3 region of rearranged TCR beta genes was performed with a multiplex PCR assay on genomic DNA. The Illumina HiSeq System was used to sequence the amplified TCR beta libraries as 87-base-pair reads. For the original study's pipeline: A later analysis tallied roughly 78 million unique TCR beta chains across the approximately 670 repertoires, and some 10 million of those chains were shared by two or more donors. A nearest-neighbor algorithm error-corrected the raw reads and collapsed the reads into unique sequences, merging closely related sequences to remove PCR and sequencing errors. To assign V, D and J gene segments, CDR3 sequences were aligned to IMGT reference sequences. For a sequence to be retained, a match of at least six nucleotides to both a V gene segment and a J gene segment was required. Rearrangements were classified as productive when the CDR3 lacked stop codons and remained in frame with V and J, and all other rearrangements were classified as non-productive. Following IMGT convention, CDR3 was defined as the stretch from the second conserved V-encoded cysteine up to the conserved J-encoded phenylalanine. The earlier analysis of 500 to 650 of the donors excluded any sequence lacking an unambiguous match to a single V gene segment. An earlier analysis of fewer than 650 of the donors classified V segments as functional when productive rearrangements were above 56.7% and as segregating when the standard deviation between donors was above 5%. A statistical classification framework was built for diagnosing cytomegalovirus status from the catalog of TCR beta chain sequences. V and J gene assignment, in a later analysis, came from comparing TCR nucleotide sequences with IMGT/GENE-DB human TR gene sequences. The TCRdist pipeline was used in a later analysis to assign CDR3 sequences and most-parsimonious VDJ recombination scenarios. In a later analysis, each TCR beta chain was defined by its CDR3 amino acid sequence together with its V-gene family, and reads without a unique V-gene family were excluded. A later analysis removed 592 highly shared, low-generation-probability nucleotide sequences to deal with suspected cross-contamination and a sequencing artifact. In a later analysis, a clonal expansion index was calculated for each public chain from normalized within-repertoire ranks of inferred template counts. A later analysis computed generation probabilities with a VDJ recombination model fitted to out-of-frame rearrangements, and checked the results against IGoR. In a later analysis, hypergeometric tests were used to score TCR-TCR, TCR-HLA and TCR-CMV co-occurrence, with a repertoire-size bias correction applied to TCR pairs. False discovery rates were estimated in a later analysis by permuting HLA or CMV assignments 20 times. In a later analysis, co-occurring TCRs were grouped using DBSCAN, and TCRdist sequence similarity was added for clustering within HLA-allele-positive subsets. Repertoires with fewer than 30,000 or more than 120,000 public chains, plus five repertoires with anomalous nucleotide sharing, were excluded from co-occurrence clustering. TCRdb took over this immuneACCESS table, retaining in-frame rearrangements with V and J assigned. Such tables are incomplete; in checked studies, under half of the missing clones stem from an unresolved V gene, and the remainder is unexplained. V, J and clone size are taken as reported in that table, and D and trimming were inferred from the DNA itself. The sample table lists approximately 110,000 clones, more than 60% of them with a count of one. The ten largest account for roughly 5% of the sample.

This clone was detected a few times. The specificity of this receptor is unknown. Base-call qualities are not available, and no considerably larger clone is one nucleotide away. The sequenced sample was PBMCs. The TCR sequence derives from a female donor in good health and CMV-seropositive.

The DNA sequence is given as TGCGCCAGCAGTAGGCCGGGAGGAATATTAGACCATGAGCAGTTCTTC. Translated, this is CASSRPGGILDHEQFF. Recombination linked TRBV5-1 to TRBJ2-1; the junction holds 7 bases that match TRBD2. CDR3 length: 16 amino acids, cysteine to phenylalanine. The only DNA kept is the CDR3, 48 bases in frame from the first base. Sequences SGHRS (CDR1) and YFSETQ (CDR2) are obtained from the germline V gene. V trim: 5 bases; J trim: 8 bases; unmatched bases: 16. Outside the CDR3, residues come from the reference TRBV5-1 and TRBJ2-1 proteins, so the full variable domain is: KAGVTQTPRYLIKTRGQQVTLSCSPISGHRSVSWYQQTPGQGLQFLFEYFSETQRNKGNFPGRFSGRQFSNSRSEMNVSTLELGDSALYLCASSRPGGILDHEQFFGPGTRLTVL.